These T cell receptor beta chains were read from a single sample in a study of shared clonotypes between healthy human individuals. Some clones are missing from TCRdb's copy, which holds only in-frame ones; the method was immunoSEQ multiplex PCR. Of roughly 1 million clones in the sample, about 74% were seen once. Sequencing used memory CD4+ T cells sorted from blood. The receptors derive from a young man in good health. The CDR3 runs from the conserved cysteine through the conserved F or W. The D gene is left open where the match is weak. Where a row states a size, it is once, few, many or the class of an expanded clone; other rows omit it.

j_gene	d_gene	v_gene	abundance	CDR3aa	CDR3nt
TRBJ2-7	NA	TRBV16	NA	CASSRSRQDYEQYF	TGTGCCAGCAGCAGGTCAAGACAGGACTACGAGCAGTACTTC
TRBJ1-2	NA	TRBV2	few	CASMFGKDYGYTF	TGTGCCAGCATGTTCGGGAAGGACTATGGCTACACCTTC
TRBJ2-5	TRBD2	TRBV15	NA	CATSRDLAGGETQYF	TGTGCCACCAGCAGAGATTTAGCGGGAGGGGAGACCCAGTACTTC
TRBJ2-5	TRBD1	TRBV7-7	NA	CASSSTGGQETQYF	TGTGCTAGCAGCTCGACAGGGGGACAAGAGACCCAGTACTTC
TRBJ2-1	TRBD2	TRBV29-1	NA	CSGAGGRANNEQFF	TGCAGCGGCGCTGGCGGGAGGGCCAACAATGAGCAGTTCTTC
TRBJ1-5	NA	TRBV21-1	NA	CASSTYQPQHF	TGTGCCAGCAGCACCTATCAGCCCCAGCATTTT
TRBJ1-2	TRBD1	TRBV5-1	many	CASTLRTGGDYGYTF	TGCGCCAGCACCCTCAGGACAGGGGGGGACTATGGCTACACCTTC
TRBJ2-7	NA	TRBV2	NA	CASSEGGDYEQYF	TGTGCCAGCAGTGAAGGCGGGGACTACGAGCAGTACTTC
TRBJ1-1	NA	TRBV7-3	once	CASSLKGGDTEAFF	TGTGCCAGCAGCTTAAAGGGGGGAGACACTGAAGCTTTCTTT
TRBJ1-1	NA	TRBV7-8	NA	CASRLTGITEAFF	TGTGCCAGCAGGTTAACAGGAATCACTGAAGCTTTCTTT
TRBJ1-2	TRBD1	TRBV6-1	NA	CASSEIGWTGNYGYTF	TGTGCCAGCAGTGAAATTGGGTGGACAGGGAACTATGGCTACACCTTC
TRBJ2-3	TRBD1	TRBV5-1	once	CASSITGGTDTQYF	TGCGCCAGCAGCATTACAGGGGGCACAGATACGCAGTATTTT
TRBJ1-1	NA	TRBV6-5	NA	CASSYQGRNTEAFF	TGTGCCAGCAGTTACCAGGGACGGAACACTGAAGCTTTCTTT
TRBJ2-3	NA	TRBV4-3	NA	CASSQDRPPAADTQYF	TGCGCCAGCAGCCAAGACAGACCCCCGGCCGCAGATACGCAGTATTTT
TRBJ2-2	TRBD1	TRBV6-5	NA	CASIPRTGVTGELFF	TGTGCCAGCATCCCCAGGACAGGAGTCACCGGGGAGCTGTTTTTT
TRBJ2-2	NA	TRBV5-6	NA	CASSLGPLVGTGELFF	TGTGCCAGCAGCTTGGGCCCGCTGGTCGGCACCGGGGAGCTGTTTTTT
TRBJ2-1	NA	TRBV5-1	many	CASSFRQVDNEQFF	TGCGCCAGCAGCTTCCGACAGGTAGACAATGAGCAGTTCTTC
TRBJ2-6	NA	TRBV5-1	once	CASSSNSGANVLTF	TGCGCCAGCAGCTCGAACTCTGGGGCCAACGTCCTGACTTTC
TRBJ2-7	NA	TRBV5-1	NA	CASTPQPSYEQYF	TGCGCCAGCACCCCACAGCCTTCCTACGAGCAGTACTTC
TRBJ2-1	NA	TRBV2	once	CASSGTKQGGIVNEQFF	TGTGCCAGCAGTGGAACAAAACAGGGAGGGATTGTGAATGAGCAGTTCTTC
TRBJ2-3	TRBD2	TRBV5-1	NA	CASSGGTSGNTDTQYF	TGCGCCAGCAGCGGAGGGACTAGCGGGAACACAGATACGCAGTATTTT
TRBJ2-6	NA	TRBV5-1	NA	CASSLGSAGANVLTF	TGCGCCAGCAGCTTAGGTAGTGCTGGGGCCAACGTCCTGACTTTC
TRBJ1-1	NA	TRBV28	NA	CASSYLRGARAEAFF	TGTGCCAGCAGTTACCTTCGGGGGGCGCGGGCTGAAGCTTTCTTT
TRBJ1-4	NA	TRBV6-1	NA	CASSEGSRLANEKLFF	TGTGCCAGCAGTGAAGGTTCCAGGCTAGCTAATGAAAAACTGTTTTTT
TRBJ1-1	NA	TRBV6-6	few	CASSPKMNTEAFF	TGTGCCAGCAGTCCCAAGATGAACACTGAAGCTTTCTTT
TRBJ1-1	NA	TRBV6-6	few	CASSYSQLEAFF	TGTGCCAGCAGTTACTCCCAGCTTGAAGCTTTCTTT
TRBJ1-1	TRBD1	TRBV4-1	NA	CASSRDYRGDMYTEAFF	TGCGCCAGCAGCCGGGATTACAGGGGGGATATGTACACTGAAGCTTTCTTT
TRBJ1-6	NA	TRBV2	NA	CASSQGRLLNSPLHF	TGTGCCAGCTCACAGGGAAGGCTTCTTAATTCACCCCTCCACTTT
TRBJ1-1	TRBD1	TRBV28	NA	CASSSRQGALNTEAFF	TGTGCCAGCAGTTCCAGACAGGGGGCGCTGAACACTGAAGCTTTCTTT
TRBJ1-5	NA	TRBV19	NA	CASRVRDGKNQPQHF	TGTGCCAGTAGGGTCCGGGACGGTAAGAATCAGCCCCAGCATTTT
TRBJ2-2	NA	TRBV19	NA	CASSKEPGRTGELFF	TGTGCCAGTAGTAAAGAGCCCGGTCGAACCGGGGAGCTGTTTTTT
TRBJ1-2	TRBD1	TRBV7-3	NA	CASSPTEGGVGQDTTGYGYTF	TGTGCCAGCAGCCCTACCGAAGGGGGCGTTGGACAGGACACCACTGGCTATGGCTACACCTTC
TRBJ2-5	NA	TRBV27	NA	CASSFGSQETQYF	TGTGCCAGCAGTTTCGGATCGCAAGAGACCCAGTACTTC
TRBJ1-5	NA	TRBV7-6	NA	CASSLRVGQPQHF	TGTGCCAGCAGCTTAAGGGTTGGCCAGCCCCAGCATTTT
TRBJ2-7	NA	TRBV12-1	NA	CASSFLLWKRQRFYEQYF	TGTGCCAGCAGCTTTTTGTTATGGAAGAGACAGAGGTTCTACGAGCAGTACTTC
TRBJ2-1	NA	TRBV6-5	NA	CASSRPGTSYNEQFF	TGTGCCAGCAGTCGTCCCGGGACATCTTACAATGAGCAGTTCTTC
TRBJ1-6	NA	TRBV5-4	NA	CASSLEAAYGSSYNSPLHF	TGTGCCAGCAGCTTGGAGGCAGCCTACGGATCTTCTTATAATTCACCCCTCCACTTT
TRBJ1-3	NA	TRBV11-2	NA	CASSLRQTTIYF	TGTGCCAGCAGCCTGCGACAGACCACCATATATTTT
TRBJ2-3	NA	TRBV7-9	NA	CASSLAGAVDTQYF	TGTGCCAGCAGCTTAGCAGGGGCCGTAGATACGCAGTATTTT
TRBJ2-2	TRBD1	TRBV10-1	NA	CASSEFRQGPGELFF	TGCGCCAGCAGTGAGTTTCGACAGGGTCCCGGGGAGCTGTTTTTT
TRBJ2-2	NA	TRBV19	NA	CASSFAKGNTGELFF	TGTGCCAGTAGTTTCGCGAAGGGGAACACCGGGGAGCTGTTTTTT
TRBJ2-2	TRBD1	TRBV2	few	CASRGQGTGELFF	TGTGCCAGCAGAGGACAGGGCACCGGGGAGCTGTTTTTT
TRBJ2-7	NA	TRBV21-1	few	CASRGQNREQYF	TGTGCCAGCAGGGGGCAGAACAGGGAGCAGTACTTC
TRBJ1-5	NA	TRBV30	NA	CAWSLNIGPGQPQHF	TGTGCCTGGAGTCTCAACATCGGCCCGGGCCAGCCCCAGCATTTT
TRBJ1-1	NA	TRBV30	NA	CACSDEAFF	TGTGCCTGCTCAGATGAAGCTTTCTTT
TRBJ2-1	TRBD2	TRBV5-4	NA	CASSPGGYNEQFF	TGTGCCAGCAGCCCGGGGGGCTACAATGAGCAGTTCTTC
TRBJ2-1	NA	TRBV7-2	NA	CASSLGTLSEQFF	TGTGCCAGCAGCTTAGGGACGCTTTCTGAGCAGTTCTTC
TRBJ2-7	TRBD2	TRBV10-3	NA	CATSSGISYEQYF	TGTGCCACCAGTAGCGGGATCTCCTACGAGCAGTACTTC
TRBJ1-1	NA	TRBV9	few	CASSAVDAEAFF	TGTGCCAGCAGCGCCGTCGACGCTGAAGCTTTCTTT
TRBJ2-2	TRBD2	TRBV9	NA	CASSARAGANTGELFF	TGTGCCAGCAGCGCTAGAGCGGGAGCGAACACCGGGGAGCTGTTTTTT
TRBJ2-5	NA	TRBV7-3	NA	CASSPRGERQETQYF	TGTGCCAGCAGCCCCCGGGGCGAACGCCAAGAGACCCAGTACTTC
TRBJ2-3	TRBD2	TRBV11-2	NA	CASSFLAGAGTDTQYF	TGTGCCAGCAGCTTTCTAGCGGGAGCGGGCACAGATACGCAGTATTTT
TRBJ2-3	NA	TRBV5-6	NA	CASSRARTDTQYF	TGTGCCAGCAGCCGGGCCCGCACAGATACGCAGTATTTT
TRBJ1-1	TRBD1	TRBV6-6	NA	CASGREGAVQAFF	TGTGCCAGCGGAAGGGAGGGGGCCGTTCAAGCTTTCTTT